These 21 T cell receptor beta chains share one sample of origin, sequenced in a study of blood T cell repertoires in COVID-19. Clones were sequenced by immunoSEQ multiplex PCR, and TCRdb holds only the in-frame ones, with some missing. This table holds 85,000 to 110,000 clones, about 90% found once. Input material: peripheral blood. Every receptor here comes from a woman aged 55-70 years with acute or convalescent COVID-19.

This clone has a single count. This chain links TRBV19 with TRBJ2-7; D is uncertain. Trimming removed 9 bases from V and 1 base from J, with 10 bases in between. Germline V gene lookup returns CDR1 LNHDA and CDR2 SQIVND (reference sequence). The CDR3 loop spans 12 amino acids. The CDR3 reads CASPTGSYEQYV. The CDR3 DNA reads as TGTGCCAGCCCGACGGGTTCCTACGAGCAGTACGTC.

The rearrangement uses TRBV3-1 (or the pseudogene TRBV3-2) and TRBJ2-1; 9 nucleotides align to TRBD2. V shed 1 base, J shed 8 bases, and the junction held 6 bases outside the gene matches. Germline V lookup: CDR1 LGHDT, CDR2 YNNKEL (reference sequence). The CDR3 covers 15 residues. Here the CDR3 reads CASSQAFAGGHEQFF. CDR3 DNA: TGTGCCAGCAGCCAAGCCTTTGCGGGAGGGCATGAGCAGTTCTTC.

The gene calls are TRBV3-1 (or the pseudogene TRBV3-2) and TRBJ1-1, with D perhaps matching TRBD1 (6 bases). V lost 0 bases, J lost 2 bases, and 10 bases lay in between. CDR3 length: 15 amino acids. Germline loops: CDR1 LGHDT, CDR2 YNNKEL (reference sequence). This CDR3 is CASSQEQGINTEAFF. CDR3 in DNA: TGTGCCAGCAGCCAAGAACAGGGAATAAACACTGAAGCTTTCTTT.

The chain carries TRBV5-4 and TRBJ2-3, with TRBD1 matching 8 bases. The V gene's germline CDR1 is SGHNT and CDR2 YYREEE (reference sequence). J gave up 3 bases and V 9 bases, and 15 bases lay outside the gene matches. There are 16 residues in the CDR3. CDR3 nucleotides: TGTGCCACCACCTCTAGACAGGGGATGATTACAGATACGCAGTATTTT. Translated: CATTSRQGMITDTQYF.

This clone occurred a few times. The chain is built from TRBV28 and TRBJ1-2; 7 bases are shared with TRBD1. The V gene's germline CDR1 is MDHEN and CDR2 SYDVKM. The V and J ends lost 2 bases and 8 bases, in that order; junction bases with no gene match: 5. The CDR3 spans 13 residues. This CDR3 is CASSLAGGVGYTF. As DNA, the CDR3 is TGTGCCAGCAGTTTAGCAGGGGGAGTAGGCTACACCTTC.

V gene TRBV28 combines with J gene TRBJ1-2, with D possibly TRBD1 on 5 matching bases. Germline V gene lookup returns CDR1 MDHEN and CDR2 SYDVKM. This CDR3 comprises 14 residues. Trimming took off 8 bases at V and 0 bases at J, with 13 bases between the two ends. The CDR3 is CASEGGTTNYGYTF. The CDR3 bases are TGTGCCAGCGAAGGAGGGACGACTAACTATGGCTACACCTTC.

The chain joins TRBV5-4 to TRBJ2-3, with 8 nucleotides matching TRBD2. Trimming cost V 1 base and J 3 bases; bases outside gene matches: 10. Germline CDR1 reads SGHNT; CDR2 reads YYREEE (reference sequence). This CDR3 is 17 amino acids long. Here the CDR3 DNA reads TGTGCCAGCAGCTTGTTCCTGGCCGGGGGGGCAACAGATACGCAGTATTTT. It codes for CASSLFLAGGATDTQYF.

The rearrangement uses TRBV11-3 and TRBJ2-5; D might be TRBD2 (6 bases). V lost 5 bases, J lost 5 bases, and 15 bases lay in between. CDR1 is SGHNT, CDR2 YENEEA, per germline. The CDR3 extends over 14 amino acids. Here the CDR3 reads CASSQAGLEETQYF. In nucleotides, the CDR3 is TGTGCCAGCAGCCAAGCGGGTCTGGAGGAGACCCAGTACTTC.

In DNA, the CDR3 is TGTGCCATTTCAGTCCGCAACAGGGGGAGGCAAGAGACCCAGTACTTC. It codes for CAISVRNRGRQETQYF. V is TRBV6-6 and J is TRBJ2-5; 8 bases are shared with TRBD1. This CDR3 region has 16 residues. CDR1 is MNHNY, CDR2 SVGAGI, per germline (reference sequence). V shed 10 bases, J shed 2 bases, and the junction held 15 bases outside the gene matches.

The chain uses TRBV4-1 and TRBJ2-1; a possible D gene is TRBD1 (6 bases). This CDR3 has 16 residues. Trimming removed 1 base from V and 2 bases from J, with 12 bases in between. CDR1 MGHRA and CDR2 YSYEKL come from the germline V gene. CDR3 sequence (DNA): TGCGCCAGCAGCCAAGTCTCCAGGGGTCCCTACAATGAGCAGTTCTTC. Translation gives CASSQVSRGPYNEQFF.

This clone was observed a single time. The rearrangement joins TRBV2 to TRBJ1-1, with TRBD1 matching over 7 bases. This CDR3 is built from 14 residues. In germline, CDR1 is SNHLY, CDR2 FYNNEI. With V trimmed by 5 bases and J by 3 bases, 6 bases remained unmatched. CDR3 in DNA: TGTGCCAGCAGTAGGACAGGAAGGGACACTGAAGCTTTCTTT. This codes for CASSRTGRDTEAFF.

This chain connects TRBV7-8 to TRBJ2-7, with 7 bases fitting TRBD1. Unmatched junction bases numbered 10, after V lost 9 bases and J lost 5 bases. CDR1 SGHVS and CDR2 FQNEAQ come from the germline V gene. The CDR3 runs to 13 residues. The CDR3 spells CASGDRRRNEQYF. The CDR3 coding sequence is TGTGCCAGTGGGGACAGAAGGAGGAACGAGCAGTACTTC.

The rearrangement links TRBV20-1 to TRBJ2-2; D gene ambiguous. V dropped 3 bases and J dropped 1 base, with 6 bases sitting between them. Germline CDR1 and CDR2: DFQATT and SNEGSKA (reference sequence). The CDR3 has 13 residues. The CDR3 nucleotides are TGCAGTGCTAGTGCAGAGAACACCGGGGAGCTGTTTTTT. This encodes CSASAENTGELFF.

This clone was seen only a few times. The chain recombines TRBV3-1 (or the pseudogene TRBV3-2) with TRBJ1-4; tentative D call: TRBD1 (5 bases). The CDR3 spans 15 residues. The V gene lost 0 bases and the J gene lost 6 bases, with 11 bases spanning the gap. Germline assignment: CDR1 LGHDT and CDR2 YNNKEL (reference sequence). The CDR3 here is CASSQDRAGYEKLFF. DNA for the CDR3: TGTGCCAGCAGCCAAGATCGGGCAGGGTATGAAAAACTGTTTTTT.

The chain has TRBV7-9 and TRBJ1-1, with D tentatively TRBD1 (6 bases). Trimming cost V 5 bases and J 8 bases, with 15 bases left between them. Germline CDR1 and CDR2: SEHNR and FQNEAQ (reference sequence). The CDR3 consists of 13 residues. CDR3 sequence reads: CASSLTQGTEAFF. The CDR3 DNA reads as TGTGCCAGCAGCCTTACCCAGGGGACCGAAGCTTTCTTT.

The rearrangement links TRBV18 to TRBJ1-3; 7 bases are a match to TRBD1. The CDR3 is 17 residues long. The trim removed 3 bases at V and 2 bases at J, leaving 10 bases unmatched. Germline-derived CDR1 and CDR2 are KGHSH and LQKENI. CDR3 region: CASSPLRTGDTGNTIYF. The DNA of the CDR3 is TGTGCCAGCTCACCCTTGAGGACAGGAGATACTGGAAACACCATATATTTT. Full variable domain (outside the CDR3, taken from reference TRBV18 and TRBJ1-3): NAGVMQNPRHLVRRRGQEARLRCSPMKGHSHVYWYRQLPEEGLKFMVYLQKENIIDESGMPKERFSAEFPKEGPSILRIQQVVRGDSAAYFCASSPLRTGDTGNTIYFGEGSWLTVV.

The chain couples TRBV5-1 to TRBJ2-3, with D possibly matching TRBD1 (6 bases). Per germline, CDR1 SGHRS and CDR2 YFSETQ. V lost 0 bases to trimming and J lost 2 bases, with 13 bases between them. This CDR3 has 16 amino acids. The CDR3 sequence is CASSLGGRGTTDTQYF. The CDR3 DNA sequence: TGCGCCAGCAGCTTGGGGGGCAGGGGCACCACAGATACGCAGTATTTT.

The chain couples TRBV6-6 to TRBJ2-7; D ambiguous. Trimming took 2 bases from V and 1 from J, leaving 9 bases between them. The CDR3 spans 14 residues. From germline, CDR1 is MNHNY and CDR2 SVGAGI (reference sequence). The CDR3 coding sequence is TGTGCCAGCAGTTACCGTGCTAGTTCCTACGAGCAGTACTTC. The encoded protein is CASSYRASSYEQYF.

The sample holds a few counts of this clone. The gene calls are TRBV29-1 and TRBJ2-3, with 11 bases aligning to TRBD2. This CDR3 region has 14 residues. Germline CDR1 SQVTM, CDR2 ANQGSEA. V was clipped by 8 bases and J by 4 bases; unmatched bases: 8. CDR3 DNA sequence: TGCAGCCACTCGGGTAGCGGGAGGGCAGATACGCAGTATTTT. Its protein product is CSHSGSGRADTQYF.

This clone has just a few counts. This chain uses TRBV5-1 with TRBJ2-1; the match to TRBD1 covers 7 bases. Germline V lookup: CDR1 SGHRS, CDR2 YFSETQ. The CDR3 has 16 amino acids. With 2 bases clipped from V and 5 bases from J, the junction kept 10 bases outside the gene matches. DNA for the CDR3: TGCGCCAGCAGCTTCATGACAGGGCGACCCCACAATGAGCAGTTCTTC. Amino acids: CASSFMTGRPHNEQFF.

This rearrangement joins TRBV6-5 to TRBJ1-4; tentative D call: TRBD1 (6 bases). The CDR3 covers 14 residues. V gave up 0 bases and J gave up 6 bases, with 8 bases separating them. Per germline, CDR1 MNHEY and CDR2 SVGAGI. CDR3 bases: TGTGCCAGCAGTTACTCAGGGGGGGATGAAAAACTGTTTTTT. Its translation: CASSYSGGDEKLFF.